Following are 19 T cell receptor beta chains from one sample sequenced in a study of early T cells in non-severe SARS-CoV-2 infection. TCRdb processed the 5' RACE reads anew with MiXCR; each CDR3 protein has one entry. The sample shows tens of thousands of distinct CDR3 sequences, around 12% of them seen only once. What was sequenced was whole blood. These receptors were obtained from an adult who was a healthcare worker with PCR-confirmed SARS-CoV-2 infection or an uninfected control (not recorded which).

Ten or more counts support this clonotype. This CDR3 is CSVPSSGVGTDTQYF. CDR3 DNA: TGCAGCGTTCCGAGTAGCGGGGTAGGGACAGATACGCAGTATTTT. This chain connects TRBV29-1 to TRBJ2-3; 8 bases fit TRBD2. This CDR3 contains 15 residues. V was pared by 5 bases and J by 3 bases, with 10 bases of the junction left unmatched. CDR1 SQVTM and CDR2 ANQGSEA come from the germline V gene.

This clonotype was counted ten times or more. V usage is TRBV5-4 and J usage is TRBJ2-3, with 10 bases fitting TRBD2. CDR3 length equals 15 residues. The V gene end was trimmed by 2 bases and the J gene end by 5 bases; junction bases not matched to a gene: 5. Per germline, CDR1 SGHNT and CDR2 YYREEE (reference sequence). Here the CDR3 DNA reads TGTGCCAGCAGCTTCTTAGCGGGAGGTGGAGATACGCAGTATTTT. Amino acids: CASSFLAGGGDTQYF.

This clonotype appeared many times. The V gene is TRBV6-1, the J gene TRBJ2-3; the D call may be TRBD1 or TRBD2 (5 bases each). The CDR3 is 13 amino acids. With 2 bases removed from V and 6 bases from J, the gap between germline ends came to 9 bases. The germline V gene has CDR1 MNHNS and CDR2 SASEGT. The CDR3 DNA sequence: TGTGCCAGCAGTGAAAGGGGAGTGGATACGCAGTATTTT. Translation gives CASSERGVDTQYF.

This clonotype occurred a few times. This rearrangement joins TRBV7-8 to TRBJ2-7; D may be TRBD1 (6 bases). This CDR3 is 13 amino acids long. Trimming removed 3 bases at V and 5 bases at J, with 11 bases between. Germline V lookup: CDR1 SGHVS, CDR2 FQNEAQ. This CDR3 reads CASSFGRGNEQYF. As DNA, the CDR3 is TGTGCCAGCAGCTTCGGAAGGGGGAACGAGCAGTACTTC.

The chain couples TRBV7-2 to TRBJ2-1, with a weak D call TRBD2 (5 bases). Trimming took 5 bases from V and 5 from J, leaving 13 bases between them. Germline V gene data show CDR1 as SGHTA and CDR2 as FQGNSA. The CDR3 totals 14 residues. CDR3 amino acids: CASSPDYLNNEQFF. The CDR3, as DNA: TGTGCCAGCAGCCCCGACTACCTTAACAATGAGCAGTTCTTC.

This clonotype has ten or more counts. The CDR3 DNA sequence: TGCAGTGCACATCCACAAGAGACCCAGTACTTC. As protein: CSAHPQETQYF. This chain connects TRBV20-1 to TRBJ2-5; no firm D call. Trimming took 6 bases from V and 2 from J, leaving 7 bases between them. The CDR3 sequence is 11 residues long. Germline V lookup: CDR1 DFQATT, CDR2 SNEGSKA (reference sequence).

This clonotype was seen a few times. The gene calls are TRBV4-1 and TRBJ2-1, with D perhaps matching TRBD2 (6 bases). CDR1 and CDR2 (germline): MGHRA, YSYEKL. The CDR3 consists of 16 residues. Trimming cost V 1 base and J 3 bases, with 13 bases left between them. This chain's CDR3 is CASSQGDGRVYNEQFF. For the CDR3, the DNA is TGCGCCAGCAGCCAAGGAGACGGGAGAGTCTACAATGAGCAGTTCTTC.

CDR3 coding DNA: TGTGCCAGCAGTCCGCGGATTCGGTTTAATGAAAAACTGTTTTTT. Translated, it gives CASSPRIRFNEKLFF. The chain couples TRBV28 to TRBJ1-4; no clear D gene. V was cut by 5 bases and J by 4 bases, with 14 bases left in between. Germline lookup yields CDR1 MDHEN and CDR2 SYDVKM. This CDR3 is built from 15 residues.

This clonotype came up a few times. The V call is TRBV4-2, the J call TRBJ1-2, with a possible D match to TRBD1 (6 bases). Trimming left V 3 bases short and J 7 bases short, with 18 bases between. The germline V gene has CDR1 LGHNA and CDR2 YNFKEQ. This CDR3 has 15 residues. DNA of the CDR3: TGTGCCAGCAGCCAGAACAGGGACACCTCCTCTGGCTACACCTTC. Protein: CASSQNRDTSSGYTF.

This clonotype was counted only a few times. This chain uses TRBV7-8 with TRBJ2-7; D might be TRBD2 (6 bases). The CDR3 loop spans 15 amino acids. Germline loops: CDR1 SGHVS, CDR2 FQNEAQ. Trimming cost V 1 base and J 5 bases, with 15 bases left between them. The CDR3 sequence is CASSLGGTVPHEQYF. CDR3 nucleotide sequence: TGTGCCAGCAGCTTAGGCGGGACTGTACCCCACGAGCAGTACTTC.

The chain couples TRBV7-2 to TRBJ2-3, with D possibly matching TRBD2 (5 bases). The germline V gene has CDR1 SGHTA and CDR2 FQGNSA. V dropped 4 bases and J dropped 3 bases, with 8 bases sitting between them. This CDR3 is built from 13 residues. CDR3 DNA: TGTGCCAGCAGCTGGGGAGAGACAGATACGCAGTATTTT. Encoded protein: CASSWGETDTQYF. Full variable domain (remainder filled in from reference TRBV7-2 and TRBJ2-3): GAGVSQSPSNKVTEKGKDVELRCDPISGHTALYWYRQSLGQGLEFLIYFQGNSAPDKSGLPSDRFSAERTGGSVSTLTIQRTQQEDSAVYLCASSWGETDTQYFGPGTRLTVL.

This clonotype was detected many times. This chain links TRBV29-1 with TRBJ2-1; D is perhaps TRBD2 (7 bases). Germline V lookup: CDR1 SQVTM, CDR2 ANQGSEA. The CDR3 runs 12 residues. V gave up 5 bases and J gave up 7 bases, with 12 bases separating them. CDR3 nucleotide sequence: TGCAGCGTTTCCGAGGGGGGGAATGAGCAGTTCTTC. Its protein product is CSVSEGGNEQFF.

This clonotype was seen ten or more times. The rearrangement uses TRBV10-3 and TRBJ2-7; D call uncertain. This CDR3 has 15 residues. CDR1 and CDR2 from the germline V gene are ENHRY and SYGVKD. Trimming left V 3 bases short and J 6 bases short, with 18 bases between. The CDR3 nucleotides are TGTGCCATCAGTGAATCTGGACCCACACCGGGCGAGCAGTACTTC. Its protein product is CAISESGPTPGEQYF.

The rearrangement uses TRBV5-6 and TRBJ1-6; no reliable D call. Germline values: CDR1 SGHDT, CDR2 YYEEEE. The CDR3 runs to 13 residues. V was pared by 0 bases and J by 14 bases, with 12 bases between. The CDR3 region is CASSLVGETALHF. CDR3 DNA: TGTGCCAGCAGCTTGGTTGGGGAGACGGCCCTCCACTTT.

There are a few counts of this clonotype. The genes are TRBV5-5 and TRBJ2-4, with TRBD1 matching 10 bases. The CDR3 consists of 14 residues. Germline CDR1 reads SGHKS; CDR2 reads YYEKEE (reference sequence). The junction had 11 bases not matched to a gene; V was cut back by 3 bases and J by 14 bases. CDR3 in DNA: TGTGCCAGCAGCTCGTGGGACAGGGGATTTGTCAAGTACTTC. It is translated as CASSSWDRGFVKYF.

V and J are TRBV6-1 and TRBJ2-1; TRBD1 matches at 8 bases. The CDR3 contains 13 residues. Trimming took 7 bases from V and 6 from J; bases not matched to a gene: 5. Germline V CDR1 and CDR2: MNHNS, SASEGT. This chain's CDR3 is CASIRGQGNEQFF. The CDR3 bases are TGTGCCAGCATCAGGGGGCAAGGCAATGAGCAGTTCTTC.

The chain employs TRBV11-2 and TRBJ1-1; TRBD1 is a possible D gene (5 bases). The germline V and J ends were trimmed by 1 base and 7 bases, with 13 bases remaining between them. CDR1 is SGHAT and CDR2 is FQNNGV in the germline V gene. CDR3 size: 14 residues. The CDR3 region has the DNA TGTGCCAGCAGCTTAGTATACGGGGCCCATGAAGCTTTCTTT. It encodes CASSLVYGAHEAFF. Supplemented by reference TRBV11-2 and TRBJ1-1, the full variable domain reads EAGVAQSPRYKIIEKRQSVAFWCNPISGHATLYWYQQILGQGPKLLIQFQNNGVVDDSQLPKDRFSAERLKGVDSTLKIQPAKLEDSAVYLCASSLVYGAHEAFFGQGTRLTVV.

The chain employs TRBV11-1 and TRBJ2-7; the match to TRBD2 covers 13 bases. The V gene end was trimmed by 5 bases and the J gene end by 4 bases; junction bases not matched to a gene: 8. The germline V gene encodes CDR1 SGHAT and CDR2 FQDESV (reference sequence). This CDR3 region has 16 residues. CDR3 sequence reads: CASSKRLAGGAYEQYF. In DNA, the CDR3 is TGTGCCAGCAGCAAACGACTAGCGGGAGGAGCTTACGAGCAGTACTTC.

This clonotype was recorded a few times. This chain links TRBV12-3 or TRBV12-4 with TRBJ2-5, with 9 bases lining up with TRBD1. V was pared by 6 bases and J by 4 bases, with 6 bases of the junction left unmatched. This CDR3 is 14 amino acids long. Here the CDR3 reads CASRPTGGLETQYF. The CDR3 DNA sequence: TGTGCCAGCAGACCTACAGGGGGCCTAGAGACCCAGTACTTC.